This T cell receptor (beta chain) was captured by sequencing in a study of STAT5B mutations in CD4+ large granular lymphocyte leukemia. Padova, Helsinki and Shinshu hematology units supplied the CD4+ T-LGLL patients. Study-wide results and limits: Compared with healthy controls (2/35), patient top clones favored TRBV06 (8/27). About a quarter of private leukemic clonotypes occurred rarely in other patients' non-leukemic repertoires. Higher CD4+ than CD8+ T-LGLL clonality might reflect small sample size.

Assay used: immunoSEQ multiplex PCR; TCRdb lists only in-frame clones, some missing. This table holds about 4,900 clones, roughly 88% found once. This clone showed up just a few times. Its target is unknown. This CDR3 has 13 residues. The germline V gene encodes CDR1 SGHDN and CDR2 FVKESK. V lost 6 bases, J lost 4 bases, and 9 bases lay in between. The clonotype was recovered from a man aged 40-49 years with CD4+ T-cell large granular lymphocyte leukemia. The chain couples TRBV14 to TRBJ2-2; the D is unclear. The source material was PBMCs. The chain's CDR3 is CASSPTGTGELFF. The CDR3 nucleotides are TGTGCCAGCAGTCCGACTGGCACCGGGGAGCTGTTTTTT.